This T cell receptor beta chain was obtained from a study of cytomegalovirus exposure and HLA in healthy donors. Remarks on this clone: Its specificity is unknown.

Clones were sequenced by immunoSEQ multiplex PCR, and TCRdb holds only the in-frame ones, with some missing. The sample shows more than 250,000 clones, about nine tenths of them seen only once. Study-level findings and limits: The study listed 164 cytomegalovirus-associated TCR beta chains.

Trimming removed 0 bases from V and 2 bases from J, with 16 bases in between. CDR1 and CDR2 (germline): SGDLS, YYNGEE. This CDR3 is 17 amino acids long. The receptor comes from a woman aged 30 to 39 in good health and CMV-seropositive. Sequenced input: PBMCs. V is TRBV9 and J is TRBJ2-3; no clear D. This chain's CDR3 is CASSVEVGDLVTDTQYF. In nucleotides, the CDR3 is TGTGCCAGCAGCGTAGAGGTTGGGGATTTGGTCACAGATACGCAGTATTTT.